This T cell receptor (beta chain) is drawn from a study of metastatic and nonmetastatic thyroid tumors. Study-wide context: Repertoires of blood and of tissue (tumor or nodule) from malignant and benign thyroid patients were compared. Whole-study findings and limits: Patients with malignant thyroid tumors reportedly had significantly higher TCR beta diversity than those with benign nodules, in blood and tumor.

Trimming shortened V by 2 bases and J by 16 bases, and 15 bases separated the two germline ends. Germline assignment: CDR1 GTSNPN and CDR2 SVGIG (reference sequence). The CDR3 covers 12 residues. No patient had received any treatment before thyroid surgery. In its sample, this clone is medium-sized (0.01 to 0.1%). What it recognizes is unknown. In the authors' methods: It was from CDR3 differences across clinicopathological groups that a distant-metastasis classifier for papillary thyroid cancer was built. Via MiXCR, TCRdb re-called the PCR reads. The V and J calls were not made by the authors but by TCRdb's processing. The top ten hold 10% to 13% of the sample, which has roughly 18,000 clones, about 30% seen once.

Material: tumor tissue. The gene calls are TRBV30 and TRBJ1-6, with D possibly matching TRBD1 (6 bases). The receptor was isolated from a female donor with papillary thyroid cancer or a benign thyroid nodule (not recorded which). Some clones in this sample may be carry-over from other donors' samples. CDR3 sequence (DNA): TGTGCCTGGAGTTACGGGAATACAGGGCTCCACTTT. Its protein is CAWSYGNTGLHF. Full variable domain (remainder filled in from reference TRBV30 and TRBJ1-6): SQTIHQWPATLVQPVGSPLSLECTVEGTSNPNLYWYRQAAGRGLQLLFYSVGIGQISSEVPQNLSASRPQDRQFILSSKKLLLSDSGFYLCAWSYGNTGLHFGNGTRLTVT.